This T cell receptor (beta chain) was identified during a study of shared clonotypes between healthy human individuals. Study results and caveats: In several donors, around 5.5% of naive CD4 clonotypes appeared in common.

TCRdb's copy holds only in-frame clones and misses some; the assay was immunoSEQ multiplex PCR. Here the sample spans roughly 1,500,000 clones, approximately 98.5% being singletons. Germline V gene data show CDR1 as MNHEY and CDR2 as SVGAGI. The V end lost 0 bases, the J end lost 2 bases, and 8 bases lay between the germline ends. The CDR3 is 15 amino acids. Those who donated were healthy HIV-negative adults, with no recent acute infections or vaccinations reported. Researchers partitioned CD4+ cells into CD45RA+ naive and CD45RA-negative memory subsets. A remark on this clone: Its target is unknown.

The sequence was collected from a man aged 25-45 years in good health. Sequenced sample: naive CD4+ T cells sorted from blood. Regarding subset: CD45RA+ positively selected. The chain couples TRBV6-5 to TRBJ1-5, with unresolved D. CDR3 in amino acids: CASSYSGIGNQPQHF. The CDR3 nucleotides read TGTGCCAGCAGTTACTCGGGAATTGGCAATCAGCCCCAGCATTTT.